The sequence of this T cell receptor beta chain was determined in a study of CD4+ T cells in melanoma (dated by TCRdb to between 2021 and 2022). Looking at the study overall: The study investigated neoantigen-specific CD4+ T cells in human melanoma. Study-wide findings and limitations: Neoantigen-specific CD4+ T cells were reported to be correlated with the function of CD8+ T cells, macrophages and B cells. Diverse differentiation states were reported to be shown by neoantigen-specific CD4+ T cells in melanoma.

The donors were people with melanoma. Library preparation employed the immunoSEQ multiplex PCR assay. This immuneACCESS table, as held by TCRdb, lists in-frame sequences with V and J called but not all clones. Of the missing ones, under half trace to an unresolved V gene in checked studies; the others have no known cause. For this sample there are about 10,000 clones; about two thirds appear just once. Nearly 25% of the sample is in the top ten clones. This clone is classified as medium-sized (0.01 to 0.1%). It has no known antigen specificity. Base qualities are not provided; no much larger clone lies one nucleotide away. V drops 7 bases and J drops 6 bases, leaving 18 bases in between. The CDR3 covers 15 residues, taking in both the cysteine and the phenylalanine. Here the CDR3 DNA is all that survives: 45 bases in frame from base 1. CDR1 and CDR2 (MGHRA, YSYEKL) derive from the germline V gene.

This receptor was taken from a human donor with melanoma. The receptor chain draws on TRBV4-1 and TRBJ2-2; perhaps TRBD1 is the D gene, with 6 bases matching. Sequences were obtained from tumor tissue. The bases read TGCGCCAGCACCCGGGACACCAAGCGGTCCGGGGAGCTGTTTTTT. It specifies CASTRDTKRSGELFF.